These 5 T cell receptor beta chains came from one sample sequenced in a study of blood T cell repertoires in COVID-19. Sequencing was performed with immunoSEQ multiplex PCR; in TCRdb, only in-frame clones are kept and a portion is missing. Of some 150,000 clones in the sample, approximately 90% were seen once. Sequencing input: peripheral blood. The receptors were gathered from a woman aged 50 to 60 with active or convalescent COVID-19.

Here the CDR3 DNA reads TGTGCCAGCAGCGTAGGACGGAGCTCCTATAATTCACCCCTCCACTTT. It specifies CASSVGRSSYNSPLHF. V gene TRBV9 combines with J gene TRBJ1-6; D is uncertain. V lost 0 bases and J 0 bases, leaving 7 bases between the germline ends. This CDR3 region has 16 residues. Germline-derived CDR1 and CDR2 are SGDLS and YYNGEE. Using reference TRBV9 and TRBJ1-6 for the parts outside the CDR3, the full variable domain is DSGVTQTPKHLITATGQRVTLRCSPRSGDLSVYWYQQSLDQGLQFLIQYYNGEERAKGNILERFSAQQFPDLHSELNLSSLELGDSALYFCASSVGRSSYNSPLHFGNGTRLTVT.

Worth noting for this clone: A junction boundary mismatches the germline segment, possibly from a read error. The chain is built from TRBV2 and TRBJ1-1; TRBD1 is a possible D gene (6 bases). CDR3 size: 13 residues. CDR1 is SNHLY and CDR2 is FYNNEI in the germline V gene. The CDR3 sequence: CASRDSGATEAFF. The DNA of the CDR3 is TGTGCCAGCCGTGACTCAGGGGCCACTGAAGCTTTCTTT.

The rearrangement uses TRBV7-2 and TRBJ1-3; no definite D call. This CDR3 has 16 residues. V lost 0 bases and J 3 bases, leaving 12 bases between the germline ends. Germline lookup yields CDR1 SGHTA and CDR2 FQGNSA. The CDR3 region is CASSLASPSVGNTIYF. The CDR3 nucleotides read TGTGCCAGCAGCTTAGCGTCCCCTAGCGTTGGAAACACCATATATTTT. The whole variable domain, filled in from reference TRBV7-2 and TRBJ1-3, reads GAGVSQSPSNKVTEKGKDVELRCDPISGHTALYWYRQSLGQGLEFLIYFQGNSAPDKSGLPSDRFSAERTGGSVSTLTIQRTQQEDSAVYLCASSLASPSVGNTIYFGEGSWLTVV.

The CDR3 DNA reads TGTGCCAGCAGCCTCCAGGGGGATACTGAAGCTTTCTTT. It is translated as CASSLQGDTEAFF. This chain links TRBV2 with TRBJ1-1; TRBD1 matches at 7 bases. The CDR3 consists of 13 residues. The germline gives CDR1 SNHLY, CDR2 FYNNEI. J lost 5 bases, V lost 6 bases, and 6 bases had no gene match.

The chain recombines TRBV13 with TRBJ1-2; 7 nucleotides align to TRBD1. Germline CDR1 PRHDT, CDR2 FYEKMQ (reference sequence). The ends lost 1 base at V and 8 bases at J; junction bases unmatched: 22. The CDR3 has 19 amino acids. This chain's CDR3 is CASSLAPSPLGGAPHGYTF. As DNA, the CDR3 is TGTGCCAGCAGCTTAGCCCCCTCTCCTTTAGGGGGCGCCCCCCACGGCTACACCTTC. The full variable domain, with the rest looked up from reference TRBV13 and TRBJ1-2, is AAGVIQSPRHLIKEKRETATLKCYPIPRHDTVYWYQQGPGQDPQFLISFYEKMQSDKGSIPDRFSAQQFSDYHSELNMSSLELGDSALYFCASSLAPSPLGGAPHGYTFGSGTRLTVV.